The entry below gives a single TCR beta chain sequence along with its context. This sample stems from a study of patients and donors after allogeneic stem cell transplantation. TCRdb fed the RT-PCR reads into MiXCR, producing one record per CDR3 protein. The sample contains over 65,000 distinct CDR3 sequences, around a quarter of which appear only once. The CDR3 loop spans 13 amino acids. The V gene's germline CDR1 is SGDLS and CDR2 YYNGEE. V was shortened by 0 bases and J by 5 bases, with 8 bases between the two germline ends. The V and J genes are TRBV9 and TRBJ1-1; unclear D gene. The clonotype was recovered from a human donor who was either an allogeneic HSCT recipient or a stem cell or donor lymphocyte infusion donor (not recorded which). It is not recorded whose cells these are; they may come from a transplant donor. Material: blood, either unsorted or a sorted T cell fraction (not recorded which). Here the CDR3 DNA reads TGTGCCAGCAGCGTAGAAGGAGGAACTGAAGCTTTCTTT. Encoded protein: CASSVEGGTEAFF.